This T cell receptor beta chain is from a study of T cell clonality in common variable immunodeficiency (dated by TCRdb to 2013 to 2016). This clone occurred a few times. This clone's antigen is unknown. The read comes to an end 3 residues before the CDR3 does, leaving the germline J gene to fill in the end. Here is what the overall study found, with its caveats: Healthy controls shared more TCRbeta clones with each other than CVID subjects shared among themselves (p < 0.0001). The authors noted that sequencing repertoires of T cell subpopulations would be needed to clarify what caused the increased clonality in CVID. Fewer deletions and N-nucleotide insertions were reportedly observed in CVID TCRbeta sequences, and highly modified clones with 13 or more V deletions were reportedly absent from CVID TCRbeta sequences. TCRbeta clonality was higher in CVID subjects than in healthy controls (t-test p = 0.018), and the increase was most characteristic of about a third of subjects. Correlations of repertoire features with clinical complications were constrained by heterogeneity among patients within the CVID cohort. Even though DNA input was the same, control samples had an average of around 81,000 unique sequences each, compared with about 30,000 in CVID samples.

CVID samples and control samples contributed equivalent amounts of genomic DNA as sequencing input. For every sample, a 60 bp segment covering the rearranged TCRbeta CDR3 region was amplified and then sequenced. TCRbeta amplification used the immunoSEQ assay, a bias-corrected multiplex PCR with high-throughput sequencing. The paper's data handling went like this. Every unique nucleotide sequence counted as a clone and was annotated with V, D and J genes, copy number and frequency. Sequences were labeled productive if in frame, and non-productive if out of frame or containing stop codons. Clonality was calculated from Shannon's entropy as previously described. The predicted amino acid sequences of productive clones were used to derive mean CDR3 Kyte-Doolittle hydropathy. Using the R hclust function, scaled V gene usage was clustered hierarchically with Manhattan distance and complete linkage. Sharing of clones by CDR3 amino acid sequence was evaluated through resampling of 12 repertoires per group over 100 rounds. The repertoires were screened for more than 55 published EBV-specific TCRbeta sequences and fewer than 300 published CMV-specific TCRbeta sequences. Analysis left out a couple of CVID samples that produced under 10,000 sequences, so a few dozen CVID repertoires remained. TCRdb limited this immuneACCESS table to in-frame rearrangements with V and J called. A share of clones is missing; checked studies link under half to unresolved V genes, and the rest is unexplained. D and trimming come from the DNA, and the V and J calls and clone size come from that table. The sample features around 40,000 clones, and none is a singleton. Of the sample, about 3% falls within the top ten clones.

Predominantly Caucasian heritage was noted among both the CVID patients and the healthy controls. Heparinized peripheral whole blood samples of about 5 to 8 ml were obtained from each donor. Genomic DNA from adults with common variable immune deficiency (CVID) and from healthy adult controls was the source for sequencing TCRbeta CDR3 repertoires. The control group was made up of approximately 22 healthy adult volunteers (about ten male and approximately twelve female) whose ages ranged from roughly 23 to 70 years, with a mean age of nearly 35. Diluted blood was density-centrifuged over Hypaque 1077 or Ficoll-Paque to isolate peripheral blood mononuclear cells. Genomic DNA was obtained from unsorted mononuclear cells using either Qiagen column purification or a centrifugation-based method. Counted from cysteine to phenylalanine, this CDR3 has 16 amino acids. The 39 bases shown cover part of the CDR3, and their frame starts at base 1. The trim is 4 bases for V and 4 bases for J, with a gap of 17 bases between the germline ends. The germline V gene sets CDR1 to SGHVS and CDR2 to FNYEAQ.

The receptor comes from a person between 18 and 75 years old in good health. Here the chain combines TRBV7-6 and TRBJ2-1, with TRBD1 perhaps the D gene, on 6 matching bases. The sequenced material came from peripheral blood mononuclear cells. The CDR3 reads CASSSGRDNWYNEQFF. CDR3 DNA, as far as it was read: TGTGCCAGCAGCTCCGGAAGGGACAACTGGTACAATGAG.